The clone carrying this T cell receptor beta chain was counted at least ten times. Its antigen remains unidentified. Germline V gene data show CDR1 as MNHNY and CDR2 as SVGAGI (reference sequence). V gave up 8 bases and J gave up 3 bases; unmatched junction bases: 5. The CDR3 is 14 amino acids. The sample comes from a study of T-cell reconstitution after alpha-beta-depleted transplantation in children. Unique molecular identifiers were used in preparing the TCRbeta library. Each CDR3 protein is one row after TCRdb ran MiXCR on the PCR reads. The sample shows approximately 15,000 distinct CDR3 sequences, under 15% of them seen only once. Study-wide points: T-cell counts and diversity at one year post-transplant came mainly from newly produced T cells.

The chain has TRBV6-6 and TRBJ2-7, with 12 bases aligning to TRBD2. The sequences come from PBMCs, mostly from graft donor cells, collected 180 days after TCRalphabeta/CD19-depleted stem cell transplant. This receptor was obtained from a boy in the first two years of life who had a stem cell transplant for Wiskott-Aldrich syndrome, so the T cells may come from the graft donor. The CDR3 coding sequence is TGTGCCAGCGTTAGACTAGCGGGGGACTACGAGCAGTACTTC. Translating gives CASVRLAGDYEQYF.